The next 28 T cell receptor beta chains were all read from a single sample in a study of molecular identifiers for immune sequencing clone quantification. TCRdb reprocessed the PCR reads via MiXCR and lists one record per CDR3 protein. The top ten hold approximately 0.85% of the sample, which has about 320,000 distinct CDR3 sequences, over 20% seen once. Sequenced sample: naive CD8+ T cells from blood, with Jurkat cell RNA spiked in. Subset specified: FACS-sorted CD8+CD4-CCR7+CD45RA+ naive T cells. These receptors were obtained from a human donor in good health. Some libraries in this study had Jurkat cell RNA spiked in.

This clonotype has more than one count but fewer than ten. The gene calls are TRBV2 and TRBJ2-7, with TRBD1 identical over 8 bases. This CDR3 contains 13 residues. The V segment lost 10 bases and the J segment 4 bases; nucleotides outside the gene matches: 9. The germline V gene encodes CDR1 SNHLY and CDR2 FYNNEI. The CDR3 bases are TGTGCCACCCACCTCGACAGGGGATACGAGCAGTACTTC. It yields the protein CATHLDRGYEQYF.

This clonotype was seen a handful of times. This chain joins TRBV7-9 and TRBJ2-7; 7 bases are shared with TRBD2. With 2 bases clipped from V and 0 bases from J, the junction kept 7 bases outside the gene matches. The CDR3 extends over 16 amino acids. CDR1 and CDR2 from the germline V gene are SEHNR and FQNEAQ (reference sequence). As DNA, the CDR3 is TGTGCCAGCAGCTTACCCGGCGGGAGCGGCTCCTACGAGCAGTACTTC. Translating it yields CASSLPGGSGSYEQYF.

This clonotype was detected ten times or more. The rearrangement joins TRBV7-2 to TRBJ1-4; 11 bases map to TRBD1. The CDR3 consists of 16 residues. The trim removed 5 bases at V and 6 bases at J, leaving 8 bases unmatched. Germline V gene data show CDR1 as SGHTA and CDR2 as FQGNSA. CDR3 loop: CASSHGWTGGYEKLFF. The DNA for the CDR3 is TGTGCCAGCAGCCATGGTTGGACAGGGGGCTATGAAAAACTGTTTTTT.

This clonotype has a count of ten or more. The DNA of the CDR3 is TGTGCCAGCAGCCTTGGGACAGGGCACTTCGGAGCTTTCTTT. It translates to CASSLGTGHFGAFF. This chain joins TRBV6-6 and TRBJ1-1; 9 nucleotides align to TRBD1. Germline CDR1 MNHNY, CDR2 SVGAGI (reference sequence). This CDR3 is 14 amino acids long. Trimming cost V 6 bases and J 10 bases; bases outside gene matches: 12.

About this clonotype itself: The junction departs from the called germline gene at one end, perhaps through a read error. This chain links TRBV27 with TRBJ2-7; 8 positions match TRBD2. CDR1 and CDR2 from the germline V gene are MNHEY and SMNVEV (reference sequence). The CDR3 has 14 residues. The CDR3 is CARRAGVGGYEQYF. As DNA, the CDR3 is TGTGCCCGCAGAGCGGGAGTCGGGGGCTACGAGCAGTACTTC.

There are a few counts of this clonotype. This rearrangement joins TRBV4-2 to TRBJ2-3; TRBD2 is a possible D gene (5 bases). V gave up 2 bases and J gave up 7 bases, with 19 bases separating them. The CDR3 loop spans 16 amino acids. In germline, CDR1 is LGHNA, CDR2 YNFKEQ. In nucleotides, the CDR3 is TGTGCCAGCAGCCAAAAGGACTTAGAAGCCATTAATACGCAGTATTTT. Protein sequence: CASSQKDLEAINTQYF.

Notes on this clonotype: This may be a read error, as it is one base from a much larger clone. CDR3 nucleotide sequence: TGTGCCAGCAGTTCGGTCGGACCCCATGGCTACACCTTC. Translating it yields CASSSVGPHGYTF. The chain joins TRBV6-2 or TRBV6-3 to TRBJ1-2; D remains unclear. CDR3 length: 13 amino acids. V lost 4 bases, J lost 6 bases, and 12 bases lay in between. The germline V gene encodes CDR1 MNHEY and CDR2 SVGEGT.

The sample holds one count of this clonotype. Since a much larger clone is just one base distant, this may be a read error. The chain links TRBV5-6 to TRBJ2-5; TRBD1 matches at 10 bases. The CDR3 spans 15 residues. Germline V lookup: CDR1 SGHDT, CDR2 YYEEEE. V was clipped by 1 base and J by 6 bases; unmatched bases: 6. The CDR3 loop reads CASSLRDRGRKTQYF. Written as DNA, the CDR3 is TGTGCCAGCAGCTTGAGGGACAGGGGTCGAAAGACCCAGTACTTC.

This clonotype was recorded many times. The V call is TRBV12-3 or TRBV12-4, the J call TRBJ1-1; D remains unclear. The CDR3 consists of 13 residues. The germline V and J ends were trimmed by 9 bases and 7 bases, with 18 bases remaining between them. For the CDR3, the DNA is TGTGCCAGTCTACTCGGACTATACAGTGAAGCTTTCTTT. This codes for CASLLGLYSEAFF.

For this clonotype: A single base separates this from a much larger clone, so it may be a read error. The chain links TRBV5-3 to TRBJ2-7; 8 positions agree with TRBD1. TRBV5-3 has ORF status, its function being uncertain. The ends lost 8 bases at V and 2 bases at J; junction bases unmatched: 12. The CDR3 totals 15 residues. Here the CDR3 reads CASSPGQGVTYEQYF. The CDR3 DNA follows: TGTGCCAGCAGCCCAGGACAGGGAGTAACCTACGAGCAGTACTTC.

Ten or more counts support this clonotype. The gene calls are TRBV4-3 and TRBJ2-1; D may be TRBD2 (7 bases). Germline V gives CDR1 LGHNA, CDR2 YSLEER. This CDR3 contains 15 residues. V gave up 2 bases and J gave up 10 bases, with 18 bases separating them. CDR3 sequence (DNA): TGCGCCAGCAGCCAATCGGCAGGGGCGGGAGAGGAGCAGTTCTTC. It specifies CASSQSAGAGEEQFF.

V and J are TRBV19 and TRBJ2-5, with D hard to call. Trimming stripped 3 bases from V and 3 bases from J, with 8 bases between. Germline assignment: CDR1 LNHDA and CDR2 SQIVND (reference sequence). CDR3 size: 13 residues. CDR3 sequence: CASSMGLEETQYF. Here the CDR3 DNA reads TGTGCCAGTAGTATGGGGTTGGAAGAGACCCAGTACTTC.

The J gene is TRBJ1-2, the V gene TRBV28, with D possibly matching TRBD1 (6 bases). The length of the CDR3 is 14 residues. V was clipped by 8 bases and J by 7 bases, with 20 bases between them. Germline loops: CDR1 MDHEN, CDR2 SYDVKM. The CDR3 nucleotides are TGTGCCAGCTCCTGGTCAGGGGCGTCCTGTGGCTACACCTTC. It is translated as CASSWSGASCGYTF.

About this clonotype itself: This may arise from a read error, as a much more abundant clone is one base away. This chain joins TRBV7-9 and TRBJ2-7, with D possibly matching TRBD2 (5 bases). The CDR3 consists of 13 residues. The germline V gene has CDR1 SEHNR and CDR2 FQNEAQ (reference sequence). CDR3 region: CAGSLAFAYEQYF. For the CDR3, the DNA is TGTGCCGGCAGCTTAGCGTTCGCCTACGAGCAGTACTTC.

This clonotype was found many times. This sequence joins TRBV28 and TRBJ2-7; D call uncertain. The CDR3 runs 15 residues. V was shortened by 6 bases and J by 0 bases, with 15 bases between the two germline ends. Germline assignment: CDR1 MDHEN and CDR2 SYDVKM. The CDR3 sequence: CASRGLGGPSYEQYF. Here the CDR3 DNA reads TGTGCCAGCAGGGGCCTTGGCGGCCCCTCCTACGAGCAGTACTTC.

This clonotype has a count of ten or more. The gene calls are TRBV27 and TRBJ2-7; 7 nucleotides agree with TRBD2. J was trimmed by 3 bases and V by 1 base; bases with no gene match: 9. CDR1 is MNHEY, CDR2 SMNVEV, per germline (reference sequence). The length of the CDR3 is 16 residues. CDR3 nucleotide sequence: TGTGCCAGCAGTTTATTTGCGGGGGAGACCGTCTACGAGCAGTACTTC. Translating it yields CASSLFAGETVYEQYF.

This clonotype came up many times. The chain joins TRBV6-5 to TRBJ2-1, with a weak D call TRBD1 (6 bases). Germline V gives CDR1 MNHEY, CDR2 SVGAGI. Trimming removed 7 bases at V and 8 bases at J, with 18 bases between. CDR3 length: 14 residues. The CDR3 DNA is TGTGCCAGCAAAAGAGGCAGGGGTGACGATGAGCAGTTCTTC. Protein sequence: CASKRGRGDDEQFF.

This clonotype was seen at least ten times. This rearrangement joins TRBV12-3 or TRBV12-4 to TRBJ2-3; a weak D match, TRBD2 (6 bases). The V end was cut by 3 bases, the J end by 2 bases, with 27 bases between. This CDR3 spans 20 amino acids. The CDR3 sequence: CASSFLGGILTPDDTDTQYF. Here the CDR3 DNA reads TGTGCCAGCAGTTTTTTGGGGGGAATCCTGACTCCTGATGACACAGATACGCAGTATTTT.

This clonotype was recorded a few times. The chain links TRBV25-1 to TRBJ2-7; 11 positions agree with TRBD1. Trimming at V came to 2 bases and at J to 5 bases, leaving 14 bases not matched to a gene. Looked up from germline, CDR1 is MGHDK and CDR2 is SYGVNS. The CDR3 consists of 18 residues. The CDR3 DNA follows: TGTGCCAGCAGTGAAAATGAGTATCGGACAGGGGGCGCGGACGAGCAGTACTTC. Amino acid sequence: CASSENEYRTGGADEQYF.

There are a few counts of this clonotype. The CDR3 region is CASSMDRGRKETQYF. Written as DNA, the CDR3 is TGTGCCAGTAGTATGGACAGGGGGCGGAAAGAGACCCAGTACTTC. This chain links TRBV19 with TRBJ2-5; TRBD1 matches at 11 bases. This CDR3 contains 15 residues. The germline CDR1 and CDR2 sequences are LNHDA and SQIVND (reference sequence). Germline trimming cut 3 bases from V and 3 bases from J; bases unmatched to any gene: 3.

The table lists this clonotype with many counts. This chain joins TRBV27 and TRBJ2-7; D might be TRBD1 (6 bases). The CDR3 sequence is 15 residues long. Per the germline V gene, CDR1 is MNHEY and CDR2 is SMNVEV (reference sequence). V shed 3 bases and J shed 2 bases, with 14 bases lying between them. CDR3 bases: TGTGCCAGCAGTTTTATAGGGGGTACGACCTACGAGCAGTACTTC. This sequence encodes CASSFIGGTTYEQYF.

A note on this clonotype: One junction end disagrees with the germline gene, perhaps due to a read error. This sequence joins TRBV30 and TRBJ2-7, with D unclear. This CDR3 contains 11 residues. Germline CDR1 and CDR2: GTSNPN and SVGIG (reference sequence). CDR3 bases: TGTGCCTGGAGTGAGGCCTACGAGCAGCACTTC. This encodes CAWSEAYEQHF.

This clonotype was detected only a few times. The chain links TRBV11-2 to TRBJ2-7; D gene uncertain. Trimming stripped 4 bases from V and 2 bases from J, with 12 bases between. The V gene's germline CDR1 is SGHAT and CDR2 FQNNGV. There are 14 residues in the CDR3. The CDR3 sequence is CASSSDPGAYEQYF. Here the CDR3 DNA reads TGTGCCAGCAGCTCGGACCCGGGCGCCTACGAGCAGTACTTC.

This clonotype was seen many times. The gene calls are TRBV11-2 and TRBJ2-1, with 12 bases identical to TRBD1. The CDR3 is 15 residues long. The germline gives CDR1 SGHAT, CDR2 FQNNGV. V lost 6 bases, J lost 1 base, and 1 base stayed unmatched. The CDR3 here is CASRGQGASYNEQFF. The CDR3 DNA reads TGTGCCAGCAGGGGACAGGGGGCATCCTACAATGAGCAGTTCTTC.

This clonotype appeared once. This may be a read error: a much more frequent sequence differs by one nucleotide. This chain joins TRBV12-5 and TRBJ2-5; D possibly uses TRBD1 or TRBD2 (5 bases each). CDR3 size: 15 residues. The germline CDR1 and CDR2 sequences are LGHNT and FRNRAP. CDR3 coding DNA: TGTGCTAGTGGTTTTCCCCGCGAACGAGGGGAGACCCGGTACTTC. Translating gives CASGFPRERGETRYF.

This clonotype was picked up many times. J is TRBJ1-6 and V is TRBV23-1, with D possibly TRBD1 on 6 matching bases. TRBV23-1 is known as an ORF, though its function is uncertain. V gave up 0 bases and J gave up 7 bases, with 13 bases separating them. The CDR3 sequence is 16 residues long. CDR3 nucleotides: TGCGCCAGCAGTCAATCTTACAGGGTTCGAAATTCACCCCTCCACTTT. Protein sequence: CASSQSYRVRNSPLHF.

This clonotype was detected ten times or more. The rearrangement uses TRBV7-9 and TRBJ2-3, with D unclear. The CDR3 has 12 amino acids. CDR1 is SEHNR, CDR2 FQNEAQ, per germline (reference sequence). V was pared by 5 bases and J by 7 bases, with 10 bases between. The CDR3 region has the DNA TGTGCCAGCAGCCCAAGCACTCATACGCAGTATTTT. Protein product: CASSPSTHTQYF.

This clonotype came up many times. This chain joins TRBV10-3 and TRBJ2-7; 10 nucleotides agree with TRBD2. The germline V gene has CDR1 ENHRY and CDR2 SYGVKD. V lost 6 bases to trimming and J lost 0 bases; unmatched junction nucleotides: 5. The CDR3 length is 15 residues. The DNA for the CDR3 is TGTGCCATCAGGACGACTAGCGGGCACTCCTACGAGCAGTACTTC. This codes for CAIRTTSGHSYEQYF.